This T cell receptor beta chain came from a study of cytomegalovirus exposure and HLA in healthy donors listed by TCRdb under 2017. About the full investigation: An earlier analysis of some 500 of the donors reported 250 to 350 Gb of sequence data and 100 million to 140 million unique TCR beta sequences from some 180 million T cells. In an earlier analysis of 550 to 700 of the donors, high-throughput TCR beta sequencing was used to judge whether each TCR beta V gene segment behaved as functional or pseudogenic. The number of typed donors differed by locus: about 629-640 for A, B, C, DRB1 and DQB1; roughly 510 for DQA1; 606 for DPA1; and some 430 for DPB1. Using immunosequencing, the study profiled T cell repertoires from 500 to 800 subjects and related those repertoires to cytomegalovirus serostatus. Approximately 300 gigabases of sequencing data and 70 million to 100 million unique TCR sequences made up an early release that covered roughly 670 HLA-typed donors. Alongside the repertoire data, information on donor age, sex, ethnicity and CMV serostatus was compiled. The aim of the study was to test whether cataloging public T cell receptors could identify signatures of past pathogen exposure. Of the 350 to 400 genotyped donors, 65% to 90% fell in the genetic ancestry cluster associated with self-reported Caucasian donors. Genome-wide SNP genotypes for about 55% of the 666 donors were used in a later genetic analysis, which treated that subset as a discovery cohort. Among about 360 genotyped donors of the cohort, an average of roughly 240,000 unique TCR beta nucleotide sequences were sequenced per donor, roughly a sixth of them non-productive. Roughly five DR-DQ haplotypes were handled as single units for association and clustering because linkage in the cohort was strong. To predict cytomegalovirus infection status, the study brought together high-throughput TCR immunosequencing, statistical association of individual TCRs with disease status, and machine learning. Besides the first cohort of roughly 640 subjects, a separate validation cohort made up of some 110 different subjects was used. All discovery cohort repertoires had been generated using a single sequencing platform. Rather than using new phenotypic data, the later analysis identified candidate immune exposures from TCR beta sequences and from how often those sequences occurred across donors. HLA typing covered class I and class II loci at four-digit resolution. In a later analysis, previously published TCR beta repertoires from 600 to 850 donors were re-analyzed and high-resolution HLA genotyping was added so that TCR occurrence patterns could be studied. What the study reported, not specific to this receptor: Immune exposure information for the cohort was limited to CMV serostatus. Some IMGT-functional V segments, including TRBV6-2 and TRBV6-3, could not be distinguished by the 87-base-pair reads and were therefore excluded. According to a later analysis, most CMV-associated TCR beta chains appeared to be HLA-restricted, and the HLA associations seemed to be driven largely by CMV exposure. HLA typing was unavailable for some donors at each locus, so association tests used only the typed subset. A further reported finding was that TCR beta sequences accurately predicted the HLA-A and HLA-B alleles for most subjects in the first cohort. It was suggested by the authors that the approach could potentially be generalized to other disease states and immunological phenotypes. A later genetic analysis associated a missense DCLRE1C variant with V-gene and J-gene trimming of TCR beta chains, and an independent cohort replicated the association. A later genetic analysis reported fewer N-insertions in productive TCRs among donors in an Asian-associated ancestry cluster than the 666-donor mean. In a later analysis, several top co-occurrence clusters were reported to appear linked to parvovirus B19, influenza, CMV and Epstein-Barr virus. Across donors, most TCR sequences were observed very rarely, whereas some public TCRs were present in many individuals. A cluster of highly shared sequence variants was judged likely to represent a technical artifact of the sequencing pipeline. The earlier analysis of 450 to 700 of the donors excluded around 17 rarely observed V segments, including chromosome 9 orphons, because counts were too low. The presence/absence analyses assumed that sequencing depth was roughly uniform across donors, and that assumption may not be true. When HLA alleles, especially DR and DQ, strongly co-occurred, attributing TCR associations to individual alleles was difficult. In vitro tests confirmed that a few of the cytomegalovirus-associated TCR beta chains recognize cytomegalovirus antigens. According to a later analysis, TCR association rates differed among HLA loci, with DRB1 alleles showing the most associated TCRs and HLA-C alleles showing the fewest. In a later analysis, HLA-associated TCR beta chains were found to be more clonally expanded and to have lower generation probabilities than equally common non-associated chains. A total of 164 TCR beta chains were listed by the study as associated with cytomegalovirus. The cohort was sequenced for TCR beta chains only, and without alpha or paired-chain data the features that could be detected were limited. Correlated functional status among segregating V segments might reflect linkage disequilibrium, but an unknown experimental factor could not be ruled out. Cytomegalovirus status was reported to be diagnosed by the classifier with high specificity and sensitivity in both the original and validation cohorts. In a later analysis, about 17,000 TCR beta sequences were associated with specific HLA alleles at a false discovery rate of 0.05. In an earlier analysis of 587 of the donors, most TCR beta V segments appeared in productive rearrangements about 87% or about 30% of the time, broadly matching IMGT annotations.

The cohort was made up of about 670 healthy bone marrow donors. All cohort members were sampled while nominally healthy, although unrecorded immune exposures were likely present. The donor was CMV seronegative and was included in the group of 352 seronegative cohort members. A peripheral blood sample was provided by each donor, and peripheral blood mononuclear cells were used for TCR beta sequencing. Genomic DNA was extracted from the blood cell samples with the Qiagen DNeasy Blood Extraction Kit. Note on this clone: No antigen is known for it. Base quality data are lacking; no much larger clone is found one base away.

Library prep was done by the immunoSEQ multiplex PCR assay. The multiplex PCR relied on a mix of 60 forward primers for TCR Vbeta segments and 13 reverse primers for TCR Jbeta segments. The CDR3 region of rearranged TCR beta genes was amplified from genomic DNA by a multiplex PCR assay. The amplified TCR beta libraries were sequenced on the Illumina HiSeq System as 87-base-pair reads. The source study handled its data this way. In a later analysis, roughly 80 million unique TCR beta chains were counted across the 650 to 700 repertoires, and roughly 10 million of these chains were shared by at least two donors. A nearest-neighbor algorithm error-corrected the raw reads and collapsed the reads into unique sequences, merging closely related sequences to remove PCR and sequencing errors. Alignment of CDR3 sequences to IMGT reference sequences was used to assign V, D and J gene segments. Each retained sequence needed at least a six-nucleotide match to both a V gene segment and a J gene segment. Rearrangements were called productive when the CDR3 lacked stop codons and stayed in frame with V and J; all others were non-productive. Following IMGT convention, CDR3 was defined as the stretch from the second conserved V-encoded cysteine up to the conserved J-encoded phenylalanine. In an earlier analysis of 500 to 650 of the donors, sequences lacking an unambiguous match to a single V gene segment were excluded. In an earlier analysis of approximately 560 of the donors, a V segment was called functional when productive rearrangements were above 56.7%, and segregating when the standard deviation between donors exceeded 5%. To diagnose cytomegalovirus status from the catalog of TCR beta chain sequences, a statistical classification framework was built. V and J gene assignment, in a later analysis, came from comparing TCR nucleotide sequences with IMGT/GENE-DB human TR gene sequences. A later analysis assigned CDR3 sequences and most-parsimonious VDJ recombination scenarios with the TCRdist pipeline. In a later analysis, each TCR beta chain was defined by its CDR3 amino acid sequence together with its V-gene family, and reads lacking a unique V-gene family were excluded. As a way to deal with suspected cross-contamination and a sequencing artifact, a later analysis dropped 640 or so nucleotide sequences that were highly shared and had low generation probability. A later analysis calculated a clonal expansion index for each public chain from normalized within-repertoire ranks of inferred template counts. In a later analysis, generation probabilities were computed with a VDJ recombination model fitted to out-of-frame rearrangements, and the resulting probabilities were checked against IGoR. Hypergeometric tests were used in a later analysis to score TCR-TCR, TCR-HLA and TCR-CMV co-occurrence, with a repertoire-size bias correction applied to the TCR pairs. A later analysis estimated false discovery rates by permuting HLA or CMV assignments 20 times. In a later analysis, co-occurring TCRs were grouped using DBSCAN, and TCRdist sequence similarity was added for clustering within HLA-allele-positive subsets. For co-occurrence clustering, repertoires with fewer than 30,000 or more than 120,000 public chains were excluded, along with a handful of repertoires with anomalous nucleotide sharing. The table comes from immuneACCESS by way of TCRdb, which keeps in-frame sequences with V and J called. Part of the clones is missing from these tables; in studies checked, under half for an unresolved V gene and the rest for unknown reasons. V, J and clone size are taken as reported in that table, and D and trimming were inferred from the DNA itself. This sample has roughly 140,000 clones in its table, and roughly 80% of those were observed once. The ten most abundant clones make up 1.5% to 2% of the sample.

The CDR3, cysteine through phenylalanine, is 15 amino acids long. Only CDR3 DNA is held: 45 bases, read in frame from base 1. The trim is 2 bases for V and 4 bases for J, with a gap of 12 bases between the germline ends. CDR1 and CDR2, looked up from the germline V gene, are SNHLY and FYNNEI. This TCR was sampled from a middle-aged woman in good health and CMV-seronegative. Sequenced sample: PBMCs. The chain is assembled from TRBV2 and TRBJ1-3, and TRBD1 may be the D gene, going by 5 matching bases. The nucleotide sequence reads TGTGCCAGCAGTGAACAGGGTATGACCGGAAACACCATATATTTT. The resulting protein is CASSEQGMTGNTIYF.